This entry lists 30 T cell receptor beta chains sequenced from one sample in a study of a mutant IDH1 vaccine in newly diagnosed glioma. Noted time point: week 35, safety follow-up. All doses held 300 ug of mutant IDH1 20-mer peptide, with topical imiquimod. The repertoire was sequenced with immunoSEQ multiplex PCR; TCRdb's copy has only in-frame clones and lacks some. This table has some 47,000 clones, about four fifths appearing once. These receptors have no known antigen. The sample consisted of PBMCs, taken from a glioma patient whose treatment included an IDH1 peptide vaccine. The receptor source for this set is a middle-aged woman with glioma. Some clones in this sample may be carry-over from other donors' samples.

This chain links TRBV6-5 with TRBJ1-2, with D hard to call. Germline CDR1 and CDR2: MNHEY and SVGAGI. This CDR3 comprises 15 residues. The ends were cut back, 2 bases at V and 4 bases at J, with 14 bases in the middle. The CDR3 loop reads CASSYHLRASYGYTF. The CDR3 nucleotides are TGTGCCAGCAGTTACCATTTGCGAGCCTCCTATGGCTACACCTTC.

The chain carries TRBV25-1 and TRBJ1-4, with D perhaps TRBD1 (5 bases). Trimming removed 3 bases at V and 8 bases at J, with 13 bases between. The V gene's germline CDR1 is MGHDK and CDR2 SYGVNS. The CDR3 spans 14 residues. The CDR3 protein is CASSDRSRGEKLFF. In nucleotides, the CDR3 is TGTGCCAGCAGTGATCGTAGTAGGGGCGAAAAACTGTTTTTT.

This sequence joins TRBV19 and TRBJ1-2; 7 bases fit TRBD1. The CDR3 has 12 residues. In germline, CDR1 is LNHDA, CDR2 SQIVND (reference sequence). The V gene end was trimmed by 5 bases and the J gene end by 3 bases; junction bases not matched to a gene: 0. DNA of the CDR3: TGTGCCAGTAGTCAGGGGGACTATGGCTACACCTTC. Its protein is CASSQGDYGYTF.

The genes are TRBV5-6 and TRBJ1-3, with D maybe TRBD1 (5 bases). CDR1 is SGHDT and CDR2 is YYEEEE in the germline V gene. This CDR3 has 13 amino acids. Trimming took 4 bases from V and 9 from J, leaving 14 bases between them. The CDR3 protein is CASSLGGVFTIYF. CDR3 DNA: TGTGCCAGCAGCCTGGGAGGGGTTTTCACCATATATTTT.

Here the CDR3 DNA reads TGTGCCAGCAGCCAAGTCCCTGGGACTAGCGGCACAGATACGCAGTATTTT. It encodes CASSQVPGTSGTDTQYF. The genes are TRBV14 and TRBJ2-3, with 10 positions matching TRBD2. The V and J ends lost 1 base and 1 base, in that order; junction bases with no gene match: 5. The germline V gene encodes CDR1 SGHDN and CDR2 FVKESK. This CDR3 region has 17 residues.

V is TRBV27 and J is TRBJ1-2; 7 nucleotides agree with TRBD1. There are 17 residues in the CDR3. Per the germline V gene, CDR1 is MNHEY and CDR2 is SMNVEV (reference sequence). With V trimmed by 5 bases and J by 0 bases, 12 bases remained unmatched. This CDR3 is CASSPDGRDSSNYGYTF. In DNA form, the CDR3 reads TGTGCCAGCAGTCCAGACGGGAGGGACAGTTCTAACTATGGCTACACCTTC.

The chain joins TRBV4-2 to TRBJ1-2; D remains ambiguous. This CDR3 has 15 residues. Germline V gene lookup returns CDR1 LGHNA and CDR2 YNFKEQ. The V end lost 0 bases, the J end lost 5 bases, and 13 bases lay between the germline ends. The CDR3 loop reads CASSQEDDGEYGYTF. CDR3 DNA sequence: TGTGCCAGCAGCCAAGAGGATGACGGGGAGTATGGCTACACCTTC.

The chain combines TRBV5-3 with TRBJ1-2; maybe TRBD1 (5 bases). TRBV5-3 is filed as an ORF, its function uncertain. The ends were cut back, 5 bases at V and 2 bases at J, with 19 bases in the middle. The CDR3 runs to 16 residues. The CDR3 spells CARSGTTRIKNYGYTF. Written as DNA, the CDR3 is TGTGCCAGAAGTGGGACCACCCGGATCAAAAACTATGGCTACACCTTC.

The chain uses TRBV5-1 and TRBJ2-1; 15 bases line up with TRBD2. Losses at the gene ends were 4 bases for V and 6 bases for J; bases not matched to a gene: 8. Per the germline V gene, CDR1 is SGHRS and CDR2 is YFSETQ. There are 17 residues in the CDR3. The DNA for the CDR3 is TGCGCCAGCAGCAATGGACTAGCGGGAGGGGTGTTCAATGAGCAGTTCTTC. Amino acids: CASSNGLAGGVFNEQFF.

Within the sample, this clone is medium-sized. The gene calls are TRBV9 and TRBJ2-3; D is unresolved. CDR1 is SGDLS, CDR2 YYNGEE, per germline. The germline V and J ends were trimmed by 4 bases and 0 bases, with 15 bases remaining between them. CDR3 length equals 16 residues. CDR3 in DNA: TGTGCCAGCAGCCCATCCCAGAGTACTAGCACAGATACGCAGTATTTT. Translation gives CASSPSQSTSTDTQYF.

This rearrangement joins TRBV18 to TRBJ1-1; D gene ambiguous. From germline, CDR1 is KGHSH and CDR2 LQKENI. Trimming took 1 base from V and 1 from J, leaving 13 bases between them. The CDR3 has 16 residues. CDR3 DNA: TGTGCCAGCTCACCACTTCAGCACGGCTCGAACACTGAAGCTTTCTTT. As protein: CASSPLQHGSNTEAFF.

CDR3 region: CASSEWGGALSYEQYF. DNA of the CDR3: TGTGCCAGCAGTGAGTGGGGGGGGGCCCTATCCTACGAGCAGTACTTC. The gene calls are TRBV2 and TRBJ2-7, with D possibly matching TRBD2 (7 bases). The length of the CDR3 is 16 residues. V gave up 3 bases and J gave up 1 base, with 16 bases separating them. Germline assignment: CDR1 SNHLY and CDR2 FYNNEI. Full variable domain (missing parts from reference TRBV2 and TRBJ2-7): EPEVTQTPSHQVTQMGQEVILRCVPISNHLYFYWYRQILGQKVEFLVSFYNNEISEKSEIFDDQFSVERPDGSNFTLKIRSTKLEDSAMYFCASSEWGGALSYEQYFGPGTRLTVT.

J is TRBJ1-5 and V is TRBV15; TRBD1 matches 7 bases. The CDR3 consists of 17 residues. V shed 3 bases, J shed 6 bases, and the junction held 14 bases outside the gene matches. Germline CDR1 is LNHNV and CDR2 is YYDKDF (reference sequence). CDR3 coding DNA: TGTGCCACCAGCAGTTACCCTGAAGGGGGCCGCGTTCAGCCCCAGCATTTT. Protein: CATSSYPEGGRVQPQHF.

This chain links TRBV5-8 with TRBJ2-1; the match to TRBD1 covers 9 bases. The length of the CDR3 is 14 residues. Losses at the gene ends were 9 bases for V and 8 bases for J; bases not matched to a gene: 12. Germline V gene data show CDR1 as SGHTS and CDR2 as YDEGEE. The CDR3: CATAGTGPRDEQFF. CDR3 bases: TGTGCCACTGCCGGGACAGGGCCCAGGGATGAGCAGTTCTTC. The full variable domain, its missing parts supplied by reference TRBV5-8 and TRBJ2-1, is EAGVTQSPTHLIKTRGQQATLRCSPISGHTSVYWYQQALGLGLQFLLWYDEGEERNRGNFPPRFSGRQFPNYSSELNVNALELEDSALYLCATAGTGPRDEQFFGPGTRLTVL.

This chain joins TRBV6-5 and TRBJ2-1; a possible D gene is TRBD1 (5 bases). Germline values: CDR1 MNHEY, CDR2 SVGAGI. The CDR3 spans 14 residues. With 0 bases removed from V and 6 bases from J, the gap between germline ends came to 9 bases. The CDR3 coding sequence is TGTGCCAGCAGTTACTCGAGACAGTCCAATGAGCAGTTCTTC. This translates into CASSYSRQSNEQFF.

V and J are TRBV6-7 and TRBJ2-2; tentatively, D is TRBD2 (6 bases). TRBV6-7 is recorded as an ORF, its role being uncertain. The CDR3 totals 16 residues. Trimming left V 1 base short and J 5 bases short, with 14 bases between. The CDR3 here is CASSYYGGVMTGELFF. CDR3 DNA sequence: TGTGCCAGCAGTTACTATGGCGGGGTAATGACCGGGGAGCTGTTTTTT.

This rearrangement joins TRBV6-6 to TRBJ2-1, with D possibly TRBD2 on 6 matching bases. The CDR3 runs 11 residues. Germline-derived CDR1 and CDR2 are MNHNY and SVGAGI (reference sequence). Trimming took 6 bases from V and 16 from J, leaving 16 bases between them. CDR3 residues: CASRIAAECFF. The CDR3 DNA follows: TGTGCCAGCAGGATAGCGGCTGAGTGTTTCTTC.

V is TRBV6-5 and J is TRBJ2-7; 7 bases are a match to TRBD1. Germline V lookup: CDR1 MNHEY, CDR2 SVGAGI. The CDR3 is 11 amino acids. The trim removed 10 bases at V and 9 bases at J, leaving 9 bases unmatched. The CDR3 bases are TGTGCCACTACGCGTACAGGGGTGCAGTACTTC. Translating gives CATTRTGVQYF.

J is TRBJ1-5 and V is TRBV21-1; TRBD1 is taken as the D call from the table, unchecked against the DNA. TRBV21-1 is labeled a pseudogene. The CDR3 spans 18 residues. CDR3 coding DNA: TGTGCCAGCAGCAAAGAGGATACCCGAGACAGCATTTATCAGCCCCAGCATTTT. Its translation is CASSKEDTRDSIYQPQHF.

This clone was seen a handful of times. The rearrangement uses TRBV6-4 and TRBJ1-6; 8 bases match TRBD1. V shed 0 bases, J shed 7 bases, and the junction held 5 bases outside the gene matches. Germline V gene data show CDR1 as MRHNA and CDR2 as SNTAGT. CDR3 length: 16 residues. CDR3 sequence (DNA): TGTGCCAGCAGTGACTCGAGCCAGGGGGCGAATTCACCCCTCCACTTT. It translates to CASSDSSQGANSPLHF.

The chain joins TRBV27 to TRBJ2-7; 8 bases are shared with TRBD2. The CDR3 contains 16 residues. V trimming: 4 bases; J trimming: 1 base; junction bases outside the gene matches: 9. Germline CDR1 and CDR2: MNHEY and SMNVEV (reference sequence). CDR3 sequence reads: CASSSIRSGISYEQYF. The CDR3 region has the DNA TGTGCCAGCAGTTCGATCCGTAGCGGGATTTCCTACGAGCAGTACTTC.

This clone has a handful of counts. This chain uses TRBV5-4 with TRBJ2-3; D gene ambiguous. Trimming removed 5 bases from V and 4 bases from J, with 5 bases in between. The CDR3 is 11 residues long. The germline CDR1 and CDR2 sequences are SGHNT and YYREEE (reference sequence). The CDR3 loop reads CASRSADTQYF. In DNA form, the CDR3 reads TGTGCCAGCAGATCGGCAGATACGCAGTATTTT.

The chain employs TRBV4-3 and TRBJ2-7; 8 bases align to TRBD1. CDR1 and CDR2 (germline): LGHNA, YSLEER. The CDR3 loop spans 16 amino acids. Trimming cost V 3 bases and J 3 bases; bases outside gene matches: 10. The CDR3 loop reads CASSQVTGDGFYEQYF. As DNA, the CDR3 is TGCGCCAGCAGCCAGGTGACAGGGGACGGGTTCTACGAGCAGTACTTC.

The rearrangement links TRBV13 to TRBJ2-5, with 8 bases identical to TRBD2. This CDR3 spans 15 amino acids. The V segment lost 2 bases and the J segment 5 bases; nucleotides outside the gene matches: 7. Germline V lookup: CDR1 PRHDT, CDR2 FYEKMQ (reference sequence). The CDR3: CASSLRAGAGETQYF. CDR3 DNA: TGTGCCAGCAGCTTACGAGCGGGGGCGGGTGAGACCCAGTACTTC. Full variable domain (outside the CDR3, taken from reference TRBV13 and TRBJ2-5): AAGVIQSPRHLIKEKRETATLKCYPIPRHDTVYWYQQGPGQDPQFLISFYEKMQSDKGSIPDRFSAQQFSDYHSELNMSSLELGDSALYFCASSLRAGAGETQYFGPGTRLLVL.

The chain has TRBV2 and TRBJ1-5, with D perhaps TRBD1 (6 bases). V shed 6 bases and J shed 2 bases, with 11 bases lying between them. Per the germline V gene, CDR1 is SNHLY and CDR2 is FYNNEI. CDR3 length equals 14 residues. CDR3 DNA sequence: TGTGCCAGCAGCCCCAGGGGAGGCAATCAGCCCCAGCATTTT. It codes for CASSPRGGNQPQHF.

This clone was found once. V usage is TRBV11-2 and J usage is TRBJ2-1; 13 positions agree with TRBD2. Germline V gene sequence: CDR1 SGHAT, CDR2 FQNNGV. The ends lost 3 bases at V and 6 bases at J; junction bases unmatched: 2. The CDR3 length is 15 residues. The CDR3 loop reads CASSLGLAGINEQFF. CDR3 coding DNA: TGTGCCAGCAGCTTGGGACTAGCGGGGATCAATGAGCAGTTCTTC.

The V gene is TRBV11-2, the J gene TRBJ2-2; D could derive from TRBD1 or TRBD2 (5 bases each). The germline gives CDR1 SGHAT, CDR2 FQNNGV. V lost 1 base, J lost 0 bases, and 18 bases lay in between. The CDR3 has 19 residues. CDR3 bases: TGTGCCAGCAGCTTAGTGGGTGTGGGACGCCGGTCGAACACCGGGGAGCTGTTTTTT. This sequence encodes CASSLVGVGRRSNTGELFF.

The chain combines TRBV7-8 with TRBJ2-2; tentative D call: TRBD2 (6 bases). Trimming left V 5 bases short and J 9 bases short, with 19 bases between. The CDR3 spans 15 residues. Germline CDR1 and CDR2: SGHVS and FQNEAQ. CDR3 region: CASSPPTGRFRELFF. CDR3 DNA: TGTGCCAGCAGCCCCCCGACTGGGAGGTTTCGGGAGCTGTTTTTT.

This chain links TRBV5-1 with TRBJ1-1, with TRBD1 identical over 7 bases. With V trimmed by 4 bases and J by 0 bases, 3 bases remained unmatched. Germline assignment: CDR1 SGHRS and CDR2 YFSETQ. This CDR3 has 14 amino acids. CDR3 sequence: CASSRDSLNTEAFF. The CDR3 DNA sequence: TGCGCCAGCAGCAGGGACAGCTTGAACACTGAAGCTTTCTTT.

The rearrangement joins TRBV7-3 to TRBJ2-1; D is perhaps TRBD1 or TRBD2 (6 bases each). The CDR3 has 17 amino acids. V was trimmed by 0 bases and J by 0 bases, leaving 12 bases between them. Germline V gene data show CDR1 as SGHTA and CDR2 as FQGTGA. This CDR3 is CASSLTGGISSYNEQFF. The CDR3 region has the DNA TGTGCCAGCAGCTTAACAGGGGGGATAAGCTCCTACAATGAGCAGTTCTTC.